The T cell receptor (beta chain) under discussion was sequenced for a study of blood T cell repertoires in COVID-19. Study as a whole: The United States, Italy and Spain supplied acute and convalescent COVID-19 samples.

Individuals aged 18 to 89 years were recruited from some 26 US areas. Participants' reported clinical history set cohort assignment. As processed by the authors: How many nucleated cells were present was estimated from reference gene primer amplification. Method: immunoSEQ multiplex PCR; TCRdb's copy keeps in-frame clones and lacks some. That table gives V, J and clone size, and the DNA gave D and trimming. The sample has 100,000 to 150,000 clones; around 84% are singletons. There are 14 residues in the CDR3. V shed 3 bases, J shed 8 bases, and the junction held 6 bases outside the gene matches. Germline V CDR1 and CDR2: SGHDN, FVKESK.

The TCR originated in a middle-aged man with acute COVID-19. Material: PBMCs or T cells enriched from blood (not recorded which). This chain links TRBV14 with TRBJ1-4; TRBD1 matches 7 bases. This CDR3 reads CASSQGRGREKLFF. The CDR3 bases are TGTGCCAGCAGCCAGGGCAGGGGGAGGGAAAAACTGTTTTTT.